This T cell receptor beta chain was retrieved from a study of blood T cell repertoires in COVID-19. Assay: immunoSEQ multiplex PCR; the TCRdb copy retains only in-frame clones and omits some. The sample lists over 35,000 clones, roughly 89% occurring once. Deletions cut 11 bases from V and 3 bases from J, with 13 bases between. CDR1 MGHDK and CDR2 SYGVNS come from the germline V gene. The CDR3 length is 13 residues. The TCR was taken from a man aged 55-75 years with active COVID-19. Sequencing was done on a sample of peripheral blood. This chain uses TRBV25-1 with TRBJ2-2; a weak D match, TRBD2 (5 bases). The CDR3 sequence is CAVERRDTGELFF. The CDR3 DNA reads as TGTGCCGTCGAACGGCGGGACACCGGGGAGCTGTTTTTT.